The source of this T cell receptor beta chain is a study of T cell responses to AZD1222 COVID-19 vaccine. As concerns this clone: The antigen remains undetermined.

Using immunoSEQ multiplex PCR, the repertoire was profiled, and TCRdb retains in-frame clones only, with some absent. This sample has about 84,000 clones, with about 85% found just once. V gave up 5 bases and J gave up 5 bases; unmatched junction bases: 5. The germline V gene has CDR1 SGHTA and CDR2 FQGNSA. The length of the CDR3 is 14 residues. Study-level findings and limits: Nearly half of the spike-specific TCRs reportedly recognize variant regions that carry no mutations.

This sequence originates from an adult in good health. The material sequenced was peripheral blood, taken on day 0 of AZD1222 vaccination. V usage is TRBV7-2 and J usage is TRBJ2-5, with 10 bases fitting TRBD1. The CDR3 spells CASSPRDRGETQYF. CDR3 DNA: TGTGCCAGCAGCCCAAGGGACAGGGGTGAGACCCAGTACTTC.